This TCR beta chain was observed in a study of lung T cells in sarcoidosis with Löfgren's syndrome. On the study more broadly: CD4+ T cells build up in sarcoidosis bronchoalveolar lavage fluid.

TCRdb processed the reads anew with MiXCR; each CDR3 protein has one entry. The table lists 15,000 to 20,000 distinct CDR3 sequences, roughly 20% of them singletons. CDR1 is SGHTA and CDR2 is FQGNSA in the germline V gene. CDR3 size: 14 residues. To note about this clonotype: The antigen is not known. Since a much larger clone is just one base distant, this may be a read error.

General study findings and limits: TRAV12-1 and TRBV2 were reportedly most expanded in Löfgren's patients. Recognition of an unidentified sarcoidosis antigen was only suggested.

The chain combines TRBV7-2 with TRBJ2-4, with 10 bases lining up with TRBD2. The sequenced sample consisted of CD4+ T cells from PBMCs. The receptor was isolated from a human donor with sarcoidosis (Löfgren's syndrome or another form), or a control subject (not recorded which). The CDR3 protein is CAGSSSGGGNIQYF. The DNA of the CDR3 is TGTGCCGGCAGCTCGAGCGGGGGGGGGAACATTCAGTACTTC.